The source of this T cell receptor (beta chain) is a study of response to subunit inactivated influenza vaccine. Study conclusions and caveats: Researchers suggested that each seasonal influenza vaccination recruits few new T cells.

Germline CDR1 SGHAT, CDR2 FQDESV (reference sequence). Unmatched junction bases numbered 16, after V lost 2 bases and J lost 8 bases. The CDR3 is 18 amino acids. Note on this clonotype: Its specificity is not known.

Each CDR3 protein is one row after TCRdb ran MiXCR on the RT-PCR reads. The table lists 500,000 to 750,000 distinct CDR3 sequences, 12% to 15% of them singletons. The sequences come from PBMCs from blood, collected 11 to 12 days after vaccination. V gene TRBV11-1 combines with J gene TRBJ2-3; 10 nucleotides agree with TRBD2. The clonotype originates from a man aged 45 to 65 who received an inactivated influenza vaccine. DNA of the CDR3: TGTGCCAGCAGCTTATTGCCCCGGAGCGGGAGGGCCCTGGGTACGCAGTATTTT. Translated: CASSLLPRSGRALGTQYF.